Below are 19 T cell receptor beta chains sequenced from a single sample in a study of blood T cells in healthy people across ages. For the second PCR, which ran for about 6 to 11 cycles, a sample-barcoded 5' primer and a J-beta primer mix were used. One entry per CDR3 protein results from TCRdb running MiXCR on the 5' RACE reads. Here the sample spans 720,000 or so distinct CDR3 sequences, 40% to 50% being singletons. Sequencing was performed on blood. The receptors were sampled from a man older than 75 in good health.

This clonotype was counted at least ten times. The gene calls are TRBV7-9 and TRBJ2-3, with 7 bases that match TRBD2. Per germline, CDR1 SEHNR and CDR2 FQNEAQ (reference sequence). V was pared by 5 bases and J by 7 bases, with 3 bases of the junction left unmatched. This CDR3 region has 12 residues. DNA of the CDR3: TGTGCCAGCAGCACAGCGGGGAATACGCAGTATTTT. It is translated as CASSTAGNTQYF.

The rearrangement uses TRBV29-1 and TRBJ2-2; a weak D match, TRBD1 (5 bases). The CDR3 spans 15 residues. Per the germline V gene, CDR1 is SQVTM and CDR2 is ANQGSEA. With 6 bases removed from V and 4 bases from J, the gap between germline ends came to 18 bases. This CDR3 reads CSVQPTGSGTGELFF. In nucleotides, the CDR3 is TGCAGCGTCCAACCTACAGGCTCGGGCACCGGGGAGCTGTTTTTT.

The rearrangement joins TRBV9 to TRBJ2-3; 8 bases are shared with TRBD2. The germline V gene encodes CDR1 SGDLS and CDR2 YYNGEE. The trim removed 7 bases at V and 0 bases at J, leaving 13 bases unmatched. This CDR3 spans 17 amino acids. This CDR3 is CASGELAAKSSTDTQYF. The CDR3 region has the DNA TGTGCCAGCGGCGAACTAGCGGCGAAATCTAGCACAGATACGCAGTATTTT.

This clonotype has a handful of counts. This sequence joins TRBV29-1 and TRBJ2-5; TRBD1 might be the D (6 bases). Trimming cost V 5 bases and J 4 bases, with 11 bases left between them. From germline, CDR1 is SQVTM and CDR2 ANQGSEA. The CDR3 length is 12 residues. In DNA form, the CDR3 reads TGCAGCGTTTCAGGGGTAGGAGAGACCCAGTACTTC. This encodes CSVSGVGETQYF.

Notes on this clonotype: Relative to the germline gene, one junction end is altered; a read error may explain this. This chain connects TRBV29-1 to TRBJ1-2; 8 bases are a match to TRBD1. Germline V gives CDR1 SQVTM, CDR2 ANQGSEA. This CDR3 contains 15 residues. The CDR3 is CSATAGTGVNSGYTF. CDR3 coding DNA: TGCAGCGCTACCGCCGGGACAGGAGTTAACTCTGGCTACACCTTC.

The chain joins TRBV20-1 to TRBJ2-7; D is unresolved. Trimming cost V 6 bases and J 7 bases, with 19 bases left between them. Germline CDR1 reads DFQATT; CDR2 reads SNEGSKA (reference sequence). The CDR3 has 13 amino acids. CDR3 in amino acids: CSAPHPGNNEQYF. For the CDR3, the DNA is TGCAGTGCCCCACACCCGGGTAACAATGAGCAGTACTTC.

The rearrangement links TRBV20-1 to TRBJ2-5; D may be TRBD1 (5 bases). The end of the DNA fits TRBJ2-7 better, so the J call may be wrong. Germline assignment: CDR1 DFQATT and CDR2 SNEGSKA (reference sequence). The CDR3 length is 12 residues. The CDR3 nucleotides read TGCAGTGCTAGCCCAGGGTTCGACGAGCAGTACTTC. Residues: CSASPGFDEQYF.

The CDR3 spells CASSQATMSSYEQYF. The CDR3 DNA reads TGCGCCAGCAGCCAAGCGACAATGAGCTCCTACGAGCAGTACTTC. The rearrangement uses TRBV4-1 and TRBJ2-7; D uncertain. This CDR3 has 15 residues. Germline-derived CDR1 and CDR2 are MGHRA and YSYEKL. Trimming removed 1 base from V and 0 bases from J, with 10 bases in between.

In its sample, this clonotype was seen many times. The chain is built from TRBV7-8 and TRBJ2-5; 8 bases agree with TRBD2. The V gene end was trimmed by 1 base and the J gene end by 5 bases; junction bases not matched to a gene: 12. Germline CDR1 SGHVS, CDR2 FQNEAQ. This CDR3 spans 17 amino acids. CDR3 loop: CASSLVLAGGVGETQYF. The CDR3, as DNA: TGTGCCAGCAGCTTAGTCTTGGCGGGAGGAGTCGGGGAGACCCAGTACTTC.

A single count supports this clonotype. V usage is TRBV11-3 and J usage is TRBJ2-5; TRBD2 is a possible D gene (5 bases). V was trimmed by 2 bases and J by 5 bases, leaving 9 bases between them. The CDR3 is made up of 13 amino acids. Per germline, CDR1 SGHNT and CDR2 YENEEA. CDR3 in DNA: TGTGCCAGCAGCTTAATGGGAGTGGAGACCCAGTACTTC. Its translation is CASSLMGVETQYF.

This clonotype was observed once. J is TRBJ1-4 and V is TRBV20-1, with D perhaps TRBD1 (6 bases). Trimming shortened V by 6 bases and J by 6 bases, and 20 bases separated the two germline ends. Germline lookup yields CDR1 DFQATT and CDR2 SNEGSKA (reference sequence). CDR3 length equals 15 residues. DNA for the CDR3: TGCAGTGCCACCTCCTTGGGGGCGCGGGATGAAAAACTGTTTTTT. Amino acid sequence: CSATSLGARDEKLFF.

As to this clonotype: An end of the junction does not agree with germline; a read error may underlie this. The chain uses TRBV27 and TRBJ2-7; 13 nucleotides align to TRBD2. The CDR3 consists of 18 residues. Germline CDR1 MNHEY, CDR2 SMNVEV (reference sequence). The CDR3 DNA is TGTGCCAGCAGTTTTCGGACTAGCGGGAGCCTAAATACCTACGAGCGGTACTTC. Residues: CASSFRTSGSLNTYERYF.

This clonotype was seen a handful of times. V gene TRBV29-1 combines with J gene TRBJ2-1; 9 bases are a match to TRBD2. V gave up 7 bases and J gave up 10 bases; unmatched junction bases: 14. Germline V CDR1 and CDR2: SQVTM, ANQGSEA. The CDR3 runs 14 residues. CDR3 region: CSGRRGGGALEQFF. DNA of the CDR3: TGCAGCGGCCGACGGGGCGGGGGGGCCCTCGAGCAGTTCTTC.

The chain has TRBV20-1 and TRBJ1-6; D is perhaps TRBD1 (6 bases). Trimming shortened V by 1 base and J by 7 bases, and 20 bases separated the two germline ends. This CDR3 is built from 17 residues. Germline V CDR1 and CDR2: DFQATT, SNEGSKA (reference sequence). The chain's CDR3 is CSARGSAGQGKNSPLHF. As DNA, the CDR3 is TGCAGTGCTAGAGGTTCGGCCGGGCAGGGGAAGAATTCACCCCTCCACTTT.

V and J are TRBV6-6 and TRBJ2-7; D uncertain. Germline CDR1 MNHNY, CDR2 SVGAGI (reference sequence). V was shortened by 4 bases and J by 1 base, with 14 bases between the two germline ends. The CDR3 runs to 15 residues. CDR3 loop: CASSSGASRSYEQYF. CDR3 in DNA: TGTGCCAGCAGTTCTGGCGCCTCGAGGTCCTACGAGCAGTACTTC.

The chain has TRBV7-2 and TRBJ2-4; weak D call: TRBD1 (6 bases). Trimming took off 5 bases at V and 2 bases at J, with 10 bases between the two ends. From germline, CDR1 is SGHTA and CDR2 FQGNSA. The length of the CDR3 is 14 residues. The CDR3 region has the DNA TGTGCCAGCAGCCTCAGGGGTTCCAAAAACATTCAGTACTTC. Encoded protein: CASSLRGSKNIQYF.

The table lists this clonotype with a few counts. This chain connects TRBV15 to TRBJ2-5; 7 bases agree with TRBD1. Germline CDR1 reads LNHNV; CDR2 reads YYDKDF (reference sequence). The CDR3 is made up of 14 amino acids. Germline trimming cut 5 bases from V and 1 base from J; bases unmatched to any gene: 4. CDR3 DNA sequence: TGTGCCACCAGCCCGGGACAGCCCCAAGAGACCCAGTACTTC. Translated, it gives CATSPGQPQETQYF.

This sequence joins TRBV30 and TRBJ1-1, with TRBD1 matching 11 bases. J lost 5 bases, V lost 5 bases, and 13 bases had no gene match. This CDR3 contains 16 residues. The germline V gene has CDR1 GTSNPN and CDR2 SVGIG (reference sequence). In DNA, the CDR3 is TGTGCCTGGCGCAACCTGGACAGGGGGCGATTGACTGAAGCTTTCTTT. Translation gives CAWRNLDRGRLTEAFF. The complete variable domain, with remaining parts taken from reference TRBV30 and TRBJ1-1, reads SQTIHQWPATLVQPVGSPLSLECTVEGTSNPNLYWYRQAAGRGLQLLFYSVGIGQISSEVPQNLSASRPQDRQFILSSKKLLLSDSGFYLCAWRNLDRGRLTEAFFGQGTRLTVV.

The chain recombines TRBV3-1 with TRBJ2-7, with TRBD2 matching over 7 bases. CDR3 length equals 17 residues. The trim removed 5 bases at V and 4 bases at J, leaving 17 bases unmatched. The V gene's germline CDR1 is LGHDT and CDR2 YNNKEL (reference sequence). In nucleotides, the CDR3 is TGTGCCAGCAGCTCCCGGCGCACAGCGGGGAGACCTTACGAGCAGTACTTC. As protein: CASSSRRTAGRPYEQYF.